This T cell receptor (beta chain) came from a study of T cells in tuberculosis. Across the study: CD1B tetramers identified T cells specific for mycobacterial lipid GMM. Findings and limits, study-wide: Shorter CDR3-alpha in active tuberculosis partly drove smaller distances.

CDR3 length: 13 residues. V dropped 5 bases and J dropped 2 bases, with 10 bases sitting between them. The germline V gene encodes CDR1 PRHDT and CDR2 FYEKMQ (reference sequence). This clone occurred once. Its antigen is currently unknown. The repertoire was sequenced with immunoSEQ multiplex PCR; TCRdb's copy has only in-frame clones and lacks some. The sample yields over 30,000 clones, 85% to 95% seen once. Sequenced: PBMCs. V and J are TRBV13 and TRBJ2-7; D remains unclear. The source of this sequence is a donor between 10 and 35 years old with latent tuberculosis or without tuberculosis infection. Some clones in this sample may be carry-over from other donors' samples. As DNA, the CDR3 is TGTGCCAGCAGCCAACTACCCGCCTACGAGCAGTACTTC. Amino acid sequence: CASSQLPAYEQYF.